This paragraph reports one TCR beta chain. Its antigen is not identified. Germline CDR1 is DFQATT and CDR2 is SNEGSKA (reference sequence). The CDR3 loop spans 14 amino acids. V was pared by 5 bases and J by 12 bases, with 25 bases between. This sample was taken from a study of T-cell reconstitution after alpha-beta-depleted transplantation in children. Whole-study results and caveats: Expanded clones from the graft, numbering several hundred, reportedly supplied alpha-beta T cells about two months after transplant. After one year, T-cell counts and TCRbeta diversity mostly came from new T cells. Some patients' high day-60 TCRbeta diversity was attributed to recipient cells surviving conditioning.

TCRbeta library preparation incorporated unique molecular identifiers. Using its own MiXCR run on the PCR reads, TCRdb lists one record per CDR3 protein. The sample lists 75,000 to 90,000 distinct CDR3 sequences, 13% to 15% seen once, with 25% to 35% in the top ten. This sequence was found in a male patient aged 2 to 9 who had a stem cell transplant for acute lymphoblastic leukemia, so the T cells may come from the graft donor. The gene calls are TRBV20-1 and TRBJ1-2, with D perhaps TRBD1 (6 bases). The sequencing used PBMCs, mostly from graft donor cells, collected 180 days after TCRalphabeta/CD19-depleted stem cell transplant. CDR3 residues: CSAAPGREAGGDTF. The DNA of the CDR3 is TGCAGTGCTGCTCCGGGACGGGAAGCCGGGGGCGACACCTTC.